These 13 T cell receptor beta chains were all obtained from the same sample, sequenced in a study of cytomegalovirus exposure and HLA in healthy donors. Vbeta (60) and Jbeta (13) primers were used in the PCR. Profiled with immunoSEQ multiplex PCR; TCRdb holds only in-frame clones, not every one. The listing records roughly 82,000 clones. Sequencing input: PBMCs. The receptors come from a woman aged 55-69 years in good health and CMV-seronegative.

The genes are TRBV7-9 and TRBJ2-3; TRBD1 matches at 8 bases. CDR1 and CDR2 from the germline V gene are SEHNR and FQNEAQ (reference sequence). V was pared by 6 bases and J by 6 bases, with 8 bases of the junction left unmatched. The CDR3 sequence is 14 residues long. CDR3 sequence: CASSSGTGGDTQYF. The CDR3, as DNA: TGTGCCAGCAGTTCCGGGACAGGCGGCGATACGCAGTATTTT.

The V gene is TRBV7-3, the J gene TRBJ2-3; 16 nucleotides match TRBD2. Germline V gene sequence: CDR1 SGHTA, CDR2 FQGTGA. The length of the CDR3 is 18 residues. V lost 1 base and J lost 4; bases outside the gene matches: 5. The CDR3 bases are TGTGCCAGCAGCTTAAGGGGACTAGCGGGAGGGGGAGCAGATACGCAGTATTTT. It encodes CASSLRGLAGGGADTQYF.

J is TRBJ2-3 and V is TRBV4-2; TRBD2 matches 8 bases. The CDR3 spans 20 residues. With 0 bases clipped from V and 4 bases from J, the junction kept 18 bases outside the gene matches. The germline CDR1 and CDR2 sequences are LGHNA and YNFKEQ. The CDR3 DNA follows: TGTGCCAGCAGCCAAGATTTCAGCGGGAGAGGACCCGGCGGCGCAGATACGCAGTATTTT. Translated: CASSQDFSGRGPGGADTQYF.

The gene calls are TRBV28 and TRBJ1-2, with TRBD1 matching over 9 bases. Germline V gene sequence: CDR1 MDHEN, CDR2 SYDVKM. The CDR3 contains 16 residues. V lost 4 bases to trimming and J lost 4 bases; unmatched junction nucleotides: 10. The DNA of the CDR3 is TGTGCCAGCAGTTCACAGGGGGCCCCGAACCTCTATGGCTACACCTTC. Its protein is CASSSQGAPNLYGYTF.

V and J are TRBV15 and TRBJ2-7; 9 nucleotides line up with TRBD2. Germline V gives CDR1 LNHNV, CDR2 YYDKDF (reference sequence). The V and J ends lost 5 bases and 3 bases, in that order; junction bases with no gene match: 5. The CDR3 is made up of 14 amino acids. The CDR3 DNA reads as TGTGCCACCAGCTCGACTAGCGGACTCTACGAGCAGTACTTC. Its translation: CATSSTSGLYEQYF.

The V call is TRBV7-8, the J call TRBJ2-1, with 11 bases lining up with TRBD2. The CDR3 covers 15 residues. Unmatched junction bases numbered 7, after V lost 2 bases and J lost 10 bases. Looked up from germline, CDR1 is SGHVS and CDR2 is FQNEAQ. The CDR3 reads CASSLRTSGPGEQFF. Here the CDR3 DNA reads TGTGCCAGCAGCTTAAGGACTAGCGGGCCCGGGGAGCAGTTCTTC.

The chain links TRBV2 to TRBJ1-3; D is unresolved. CDR1 and CDR2 (germline): SNHLY, FYNNEI. The V end was cut by 0 bases, the J end by 0 bases, with 12 bases between. The CDR3 totals 17 residues. The CDR3 sequence is CASSEALSPRSGNTIYF. The CDR3, as DNA: TGTGCCAGCAGTGAAGCGCTTAGTCCCCGCTCTGGAAACACCATATATTTT.

CDR3 residues: CASSQNTDTQYF. Written as DNA, the CDR3 is TGTGCCAGCAGCCAAAACACAGATACGCAGTATTTT. The chain combines TRBV11-1 with TRBJ2-3, with D unresolved. CDR3 length: 12 residues. Trimming removed 5 bases from V and 2 bases from J, with 5 bases in between. Germline V gives CDR1 SGHAT, CDR2 FQDESV (reference sequence).

The V gene is TRBV2, the J gene TRBJ2-1; 9 bases fit TRBD2. The CDR3 consists of 14 residues. V lost 4 bases to trimming and J lost 9 bases; unmatched junction nucleotides: 7. The V gene's germline CDR1 is SNHLY and CDR2 FYNNEI. This CDR3 reads CASSAAGGVGEQFF. DNA of the CDR3: TGTGCCAGCAGTGCCGCGGGAGGGGTAGGTGAGCAGTTCTTC.

The chain combines TRBV19 with TRBJ1-2, with TRBD1 as a possible D gene (6 bases). Germline CDR1 reads LNHDA; CDR2 reads SQIVND (reference sequence). Trimming cost V 6 bases and J 4 bases, with 21 bases left between them. This CDR3 spans 16 amino acids. CDR3 loop: CASSSGEGGPLYGYTF. The CDR3 bases are TGTGCCAGTAGCTCAGGGGAGGGGGGGCCTCTCTATGGCTACACCTTC.

This chain joins TRBV28 and TRBJ2-7, with 12 bases that match TRBD1. The CDR3 runs 15 residues. Per the germline V gene, CDR1 is MDHEN and CDR2 is SYDVKM. V lost 7 bases to trimming and J lost 3 bases; unmatched junction nucleotides: 7. As DNA, the CDR3 is TGTGCCAGCAATCTGGGGACAGGGGGCCTCTACGAGCAGTACTTC. Translating it yields CASNLGTGGLYEQYF.

This chain uses TRBV6-1 with TRBJ2-1; 7 bases are a match to TRBD2. The trim removed 6 bases at V and 6 bases at J, leaving 5 bases unmatched. This CDR3 comprises 13 residues. Germline CDR1 reads MNHNS; CDR2 reads SASEGT. CDR3 nucleotides: TGTGCCAGCAGGGGGGACTACGGCAATGAGCAGTTCTTC. Translation: CASRGDYGNEQFF.

This chain uses TRBV11-2 with TRBJ2-2, with D possibly being TRBD2 (7 bases). Germline values: CDR1 SGHAT, CDR2 FQNNGV. V lost 1 base and J 6 bases, leaving 12 bases between the germline ends. The CDR3 runs 15 residues. CDR3 protein: CASSLGWRGPGELFF. The CDR3 DNA sequence: TGTGCCAGCAGCTTAGGATGGCGGGGGCCCGGGGAGCTGTTTTTT.